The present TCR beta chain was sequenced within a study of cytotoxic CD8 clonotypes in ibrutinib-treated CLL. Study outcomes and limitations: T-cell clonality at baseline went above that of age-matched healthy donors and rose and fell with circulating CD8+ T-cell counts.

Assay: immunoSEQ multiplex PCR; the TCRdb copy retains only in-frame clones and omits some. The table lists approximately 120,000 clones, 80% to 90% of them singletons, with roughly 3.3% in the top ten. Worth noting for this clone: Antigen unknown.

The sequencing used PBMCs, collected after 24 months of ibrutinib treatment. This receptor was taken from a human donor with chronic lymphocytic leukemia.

CDR3 loop: CASSVGGSGHANTGELFF. The CDR3 nucleotides are TGTGCCAGCAGCGTAGGGGGTAGCGGCCACGCGAACACCGGGGAGCTGTTTTTT. This chain connects TRBV9 to TRBJ2-2; D might be TRBD2 (6 bases). The CDR3 sequence is 18 residues long. V was pared by 0 bases and J by 0 bases, with 15 bases between. Per germline, CDR1 SGDLS and CDR2 YYNGEE.